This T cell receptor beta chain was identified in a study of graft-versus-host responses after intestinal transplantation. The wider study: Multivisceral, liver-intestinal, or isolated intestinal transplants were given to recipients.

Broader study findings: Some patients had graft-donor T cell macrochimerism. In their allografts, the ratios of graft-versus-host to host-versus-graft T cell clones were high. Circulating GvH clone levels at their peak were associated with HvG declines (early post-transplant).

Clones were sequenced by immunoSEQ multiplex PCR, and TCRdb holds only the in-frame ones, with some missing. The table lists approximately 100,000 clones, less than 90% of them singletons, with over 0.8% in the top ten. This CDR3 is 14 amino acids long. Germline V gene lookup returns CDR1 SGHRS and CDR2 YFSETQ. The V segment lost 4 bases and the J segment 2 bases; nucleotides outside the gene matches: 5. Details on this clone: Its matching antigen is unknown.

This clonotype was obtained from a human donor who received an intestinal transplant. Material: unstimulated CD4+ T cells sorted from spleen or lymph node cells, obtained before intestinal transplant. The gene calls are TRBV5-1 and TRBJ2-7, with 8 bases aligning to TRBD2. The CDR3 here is CASSQLAEAYEQYF. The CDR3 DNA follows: TGCGCCAGCAGCCAACTAGCGGAGGCCTACGAGCAGTACTTC. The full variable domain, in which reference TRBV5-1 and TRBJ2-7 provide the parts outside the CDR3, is KAGVTQTPRYLIKTRGQQVTLSCSPISGHRSVSWYQQTPGQGLQFLFEYFSETQRNKGNFPGRFSGRQFSNSRSEMNVSTLELGDSALYLCASSQLAEAYEQYFGPGTRLTVT.